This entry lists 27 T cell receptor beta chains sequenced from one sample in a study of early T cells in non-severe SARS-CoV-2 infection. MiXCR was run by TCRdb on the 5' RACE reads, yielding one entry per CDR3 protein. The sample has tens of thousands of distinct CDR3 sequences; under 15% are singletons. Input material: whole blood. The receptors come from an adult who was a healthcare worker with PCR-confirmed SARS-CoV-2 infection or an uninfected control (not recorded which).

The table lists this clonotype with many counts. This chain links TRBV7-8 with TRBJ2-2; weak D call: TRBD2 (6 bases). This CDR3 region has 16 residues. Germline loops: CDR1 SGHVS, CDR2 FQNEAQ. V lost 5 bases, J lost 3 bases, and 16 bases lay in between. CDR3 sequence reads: CASSHRSSEYTGELFF. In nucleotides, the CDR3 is TGTGCCAGCAGCCACCGGTCTAGCGAGTACACCGGGGAGCTGTTTTTT.

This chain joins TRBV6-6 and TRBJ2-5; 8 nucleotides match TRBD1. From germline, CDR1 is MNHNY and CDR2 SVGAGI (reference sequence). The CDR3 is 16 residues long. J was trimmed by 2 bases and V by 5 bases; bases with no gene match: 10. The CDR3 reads CASSETGVAGQETQYF. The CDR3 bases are TGTGCCAGCAGTGAGACAGGGGTGGCGGGGCAAGAGACCCAGTACTTC.

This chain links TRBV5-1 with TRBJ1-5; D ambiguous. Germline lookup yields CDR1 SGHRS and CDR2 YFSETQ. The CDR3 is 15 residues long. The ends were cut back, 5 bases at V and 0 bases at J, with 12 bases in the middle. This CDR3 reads CASRASGDSNQPQHF. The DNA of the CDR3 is TGCGCCAGCAGAGCCAGTGGGGATAGCAATCAGCCCCAGCATTTT.

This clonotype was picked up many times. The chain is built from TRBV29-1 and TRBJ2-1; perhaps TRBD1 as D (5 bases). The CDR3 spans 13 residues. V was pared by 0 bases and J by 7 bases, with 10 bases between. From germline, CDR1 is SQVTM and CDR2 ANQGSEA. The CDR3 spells CSVEDQGSNEQFF. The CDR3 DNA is TGCAGCGTTGAAGATCAGGGCAGTAATGAGCAGTTCTTC.

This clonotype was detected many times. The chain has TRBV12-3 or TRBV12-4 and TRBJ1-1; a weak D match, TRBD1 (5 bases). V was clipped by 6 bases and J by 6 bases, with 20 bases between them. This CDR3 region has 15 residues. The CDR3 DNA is TGTGCCAGCAGCCCTTTACCGGGGACCCCCGCTGAAGCTTTCTTT. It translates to CASSPLPGTPAEAFF.

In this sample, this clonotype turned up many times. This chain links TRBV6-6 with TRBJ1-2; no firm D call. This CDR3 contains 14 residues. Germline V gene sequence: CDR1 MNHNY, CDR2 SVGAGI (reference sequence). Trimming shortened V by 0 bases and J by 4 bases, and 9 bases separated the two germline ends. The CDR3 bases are TGTGCCAGCAGTTACTCGAAGGGCGCCTATGGCTACACCTTC. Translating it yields CASSYSKGAYGYTF.

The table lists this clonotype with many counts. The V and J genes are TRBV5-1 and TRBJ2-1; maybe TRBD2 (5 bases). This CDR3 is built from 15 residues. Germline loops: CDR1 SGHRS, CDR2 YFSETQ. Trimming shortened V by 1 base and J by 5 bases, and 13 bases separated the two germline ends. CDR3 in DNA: TGCGCCAGCAGCTTGAGGACTGGGAAAGACAATGAGCAGTTCTTC. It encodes CASSLRTGKDNEQFF. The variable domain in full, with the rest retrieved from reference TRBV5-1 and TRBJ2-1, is KAGVTQTPRYLIKTRGQQVTLSCSPISGHRSVSWYQQTPGQGLQFLFEYFSETQRNKGNFPGRFSGRQFSNSRSEMNVSTLELGDSALYLCASSLRTGKDNEQFFGPGTRLTVL.

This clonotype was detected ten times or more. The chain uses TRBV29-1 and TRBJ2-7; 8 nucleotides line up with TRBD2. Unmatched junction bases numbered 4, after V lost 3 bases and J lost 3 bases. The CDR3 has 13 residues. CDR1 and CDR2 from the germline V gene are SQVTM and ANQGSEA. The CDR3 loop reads CSVDGRGDYEQYF. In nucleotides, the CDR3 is TGCAGCGTTGATGGGCGGGGGGACTACGAGCAGTACTTC.

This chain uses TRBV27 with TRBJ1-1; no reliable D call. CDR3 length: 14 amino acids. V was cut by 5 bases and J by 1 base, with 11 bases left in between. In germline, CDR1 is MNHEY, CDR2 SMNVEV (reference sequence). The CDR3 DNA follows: TGTGCCAGCAGTCCGATGGGAAAGAACACTGAAGCTTTCTTT. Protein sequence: CASSPMGKNTEAFF.

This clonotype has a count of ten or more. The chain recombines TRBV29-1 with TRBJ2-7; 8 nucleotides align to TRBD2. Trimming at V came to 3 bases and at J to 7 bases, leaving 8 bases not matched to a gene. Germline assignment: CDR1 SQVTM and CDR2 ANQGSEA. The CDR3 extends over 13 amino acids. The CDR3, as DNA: TGCAGCGTTGACCGGGGGGGAACAGGGGAGCAGTACTTC. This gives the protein CSVDRGGTGEQYF.

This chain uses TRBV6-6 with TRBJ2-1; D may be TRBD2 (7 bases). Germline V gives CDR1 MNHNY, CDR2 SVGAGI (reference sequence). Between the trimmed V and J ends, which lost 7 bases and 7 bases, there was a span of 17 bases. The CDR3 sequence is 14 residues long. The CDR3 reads CASIKGGDFNEQFF. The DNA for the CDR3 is TGTGCCAGCATCAAGGGGGGGGACTTTAATGAGCAGTTCTTC.

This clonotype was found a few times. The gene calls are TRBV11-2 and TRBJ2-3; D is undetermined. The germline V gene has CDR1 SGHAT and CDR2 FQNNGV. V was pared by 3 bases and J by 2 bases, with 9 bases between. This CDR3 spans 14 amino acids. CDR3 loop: CASSFTVPTDTQYF. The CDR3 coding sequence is TGTGCCAGCAGCTTTACCGTCCCCACAGATACGCAGTATTTT.

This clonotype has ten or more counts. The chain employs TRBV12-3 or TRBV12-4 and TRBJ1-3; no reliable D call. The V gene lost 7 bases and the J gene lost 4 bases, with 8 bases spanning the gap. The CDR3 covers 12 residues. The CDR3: CASKNDGNTIYF. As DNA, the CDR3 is TGTGCCAGCAAAAACGACGGAAACACCATATATTTT.

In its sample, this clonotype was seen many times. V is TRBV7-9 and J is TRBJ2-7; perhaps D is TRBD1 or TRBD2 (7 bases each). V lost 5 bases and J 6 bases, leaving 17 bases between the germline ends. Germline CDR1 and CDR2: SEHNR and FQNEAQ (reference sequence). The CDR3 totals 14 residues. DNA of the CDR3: TGTGCCAGCAGCCGGGGGGCGACAGGGATCGAGCAGTACTTC. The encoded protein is CASSRGATGIEQYF.

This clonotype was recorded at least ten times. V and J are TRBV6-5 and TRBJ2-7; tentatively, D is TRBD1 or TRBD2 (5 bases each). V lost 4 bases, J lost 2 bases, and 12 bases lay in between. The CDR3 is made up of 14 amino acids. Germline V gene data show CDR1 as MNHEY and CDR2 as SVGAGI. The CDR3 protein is CASSFEGRPYEQYF. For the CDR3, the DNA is TGTGCCAGCAGTTTTGAGGGGCGCCCCTACGAGCAGTACTTC.

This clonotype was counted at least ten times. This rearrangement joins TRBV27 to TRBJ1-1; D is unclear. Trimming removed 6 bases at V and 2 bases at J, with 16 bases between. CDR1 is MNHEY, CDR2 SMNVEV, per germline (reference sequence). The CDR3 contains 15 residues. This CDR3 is CASSPVDPLNTEAFF. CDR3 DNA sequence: TGTGCCAGCAGCCCTGTGGACCCCCTCAACACTGAAGCTTTCTTT.

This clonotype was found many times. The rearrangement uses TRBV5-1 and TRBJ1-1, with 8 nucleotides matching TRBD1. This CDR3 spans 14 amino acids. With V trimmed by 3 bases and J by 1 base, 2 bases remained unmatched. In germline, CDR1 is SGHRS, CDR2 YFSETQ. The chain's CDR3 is CASSWDRPNTEAFF. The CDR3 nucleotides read TGCGCCAGCAGCTGGGACAGGCCGAACACTGAAGCTTTCTTT.

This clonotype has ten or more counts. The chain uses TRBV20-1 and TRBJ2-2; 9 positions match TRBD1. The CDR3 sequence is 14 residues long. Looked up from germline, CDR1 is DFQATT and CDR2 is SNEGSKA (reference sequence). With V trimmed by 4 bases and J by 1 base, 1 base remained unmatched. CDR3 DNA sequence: TGCAGTGCTAAGGGACAGGGGAACACCGGGGAGCTGTTTTTT. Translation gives CSAKGQGNTGELFF.

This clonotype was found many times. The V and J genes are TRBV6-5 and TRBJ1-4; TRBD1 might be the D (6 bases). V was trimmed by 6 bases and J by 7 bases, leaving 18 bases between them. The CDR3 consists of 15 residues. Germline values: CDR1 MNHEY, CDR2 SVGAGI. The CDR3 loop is CASRRTQGQSEKLFF. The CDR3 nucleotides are TGTGCCAGCAGACGAACCCAGGGGCAGAGTGAAAAACTGTTTTTT.

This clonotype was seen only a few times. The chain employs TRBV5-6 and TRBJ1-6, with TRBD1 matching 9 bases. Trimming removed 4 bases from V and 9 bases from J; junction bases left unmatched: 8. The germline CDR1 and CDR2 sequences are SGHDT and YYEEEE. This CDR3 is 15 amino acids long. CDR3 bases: TGTGCCAGCAGCCCGGTGGGACAGGGAGGTTCACCCCTCCACTTT. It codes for CASSPVGQGGSPLHF.

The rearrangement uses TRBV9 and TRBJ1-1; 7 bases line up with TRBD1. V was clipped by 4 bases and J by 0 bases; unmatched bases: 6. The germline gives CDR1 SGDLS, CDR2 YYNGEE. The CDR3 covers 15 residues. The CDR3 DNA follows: TGTGCCAGCAGCAAGACCACAGGGGTGAACACTGAAGCTTTCTTT. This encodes CASSKTTGVNTEAFF.

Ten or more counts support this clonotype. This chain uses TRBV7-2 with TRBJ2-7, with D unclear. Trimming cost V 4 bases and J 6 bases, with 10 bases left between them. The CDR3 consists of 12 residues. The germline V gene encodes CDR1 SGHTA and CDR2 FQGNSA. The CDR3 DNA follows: TGTGCCAGCAGCTATGGGGTGGGCGAGCAGTACTTC. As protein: CASSYGVGEQYF.

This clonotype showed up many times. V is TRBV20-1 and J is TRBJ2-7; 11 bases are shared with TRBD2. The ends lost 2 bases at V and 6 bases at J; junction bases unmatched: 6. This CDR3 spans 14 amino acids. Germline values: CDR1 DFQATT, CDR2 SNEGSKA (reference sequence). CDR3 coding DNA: TGCAGTGCTAGAACTAGCGGGAGTAGGGGCGAGCAGTACTTC. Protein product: CSARTSGSRGEQYF.

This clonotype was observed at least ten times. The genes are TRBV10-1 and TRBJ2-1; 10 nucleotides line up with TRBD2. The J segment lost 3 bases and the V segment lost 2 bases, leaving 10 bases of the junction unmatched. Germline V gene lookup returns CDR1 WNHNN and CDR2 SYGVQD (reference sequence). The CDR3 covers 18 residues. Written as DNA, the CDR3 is TGCGCCAGCAGTGAGGAAAGGCTAGCGGGAGCTTTCTACAATGAGCAGTTCTTC. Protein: CASSEERLAGAFYNEQFF.

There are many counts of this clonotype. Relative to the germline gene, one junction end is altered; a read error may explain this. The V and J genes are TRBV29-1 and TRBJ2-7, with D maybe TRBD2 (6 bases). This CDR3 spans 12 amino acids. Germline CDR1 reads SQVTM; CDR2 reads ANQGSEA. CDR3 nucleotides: TGCAGTGTTGTTGACGGGAGCTATGAGCAGTACTTC. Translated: CSVVDGSYEQYF.

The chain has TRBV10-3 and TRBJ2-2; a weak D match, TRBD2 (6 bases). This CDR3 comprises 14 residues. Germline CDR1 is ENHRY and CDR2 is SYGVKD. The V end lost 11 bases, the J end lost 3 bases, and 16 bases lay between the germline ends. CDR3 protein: CAVKGGTDTGELFF. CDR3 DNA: TGTGCCGTAAAGGGCGGGACGGACACCGGGGAGCTGTTTTTT.

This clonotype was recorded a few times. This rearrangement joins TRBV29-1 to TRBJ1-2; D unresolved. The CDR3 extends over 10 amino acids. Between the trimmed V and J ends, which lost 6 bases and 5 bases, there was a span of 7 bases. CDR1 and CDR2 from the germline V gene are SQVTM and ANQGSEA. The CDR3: CSVQDYGYTF. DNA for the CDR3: TGCAGCGTCCAGGATTATGGCTACACCTTC.